These T cell receptor beta chains were read from a single sample in a study of identical twins. Using its own MiXCR run on the 5' RACE reads, TCRdb lists one record per CDR3 protein. The table includes about 890,000 distinct CDR3 sequences, around an eighth detected once. The same data also contributed to another study, on yellow fever vaccine responses in identical twins.

Sample: PBMCs. These receptor sequences come from a woman aged 18-35 years in good health. CDR3s include the opening cysteine and the closing phenylalanine or tryptophan. D genes are given only for firm matches. A clone size is listed for some rows: how often the clone was seen (once, few, many), or a class if it is expanded.

abundance	d_gene	len	v_gene	j_gene	CDR3aa	CDR3nt
.	.	14	TRBV28	TRBJ1-3	CASGGHFSGNTIYF	TGTGCCAGCGGGGGGCATTTCTCTGGAAACACCATATATTTT
.	.	19	TRBV21-1	TRBJ2-1	CASSKYKGEGDSPYNEQFF	TGTGCCAGCAGCAAATACAAGGGTGAGGGGGACAGCCCCTACAATGAGCAGTTCTTC
.	TRBD1	15	TRBV28	TRBJ1-5	CASSWDRGPNQPQHF	TGTGCCAGCAGTTGGGACAGGGGACCCAATCAGCCCCAGCATTTT
.	.	17	TRBV7-6	TRBJ2-7	CASSLGVGRTESYEQYF	TGTGCCAGCAGCTTAGGGGTTGGCAGGACAGAGTCCTACGAGCAGTACTTC
.	.	15	TRBV5-5	TRBJ2-3	CASSLPQASTDTQYF	TGTGCCAGCAGCCTCCCGCAGGCTAGCACAGATACGCAGTATTTT
few	TRBD2	15	TRBV20-1	TRBJ2-1	CSAPPTGGSYNEQFF	TGCAGTGCGCCACCAACGGGGGGGAGCTACAATGAGCAGTTCTTC
few	TRBD2	17	TRBV12-3/TRBV12-4	TRBJ2-5	CASSPRAGSGDQETQYF	TGTGCCAGCAGTCCTAGGGCCGGGAGCGGGGACCAAGAGACCCAGTACTTC
.	.	15	TRBV15	TRBJ1-4	CATSTNRATNEKLFF	TGTGCCACCAGCACGAACAGGGCAACTAATGAAAAACTGTTTTTT
few	TRBD1	16	TRBV5-1	TRBJ1-1	CASSLGDRGFYTEAFF	TGCGCCAGCAGCTTGGGGGACAGGGGGTTTTATACTGAAGCTTTCTTT
few	TRBD1	16	TRBV12-3/TRBV12-4	TRBJ1-6	CASSLTGDVGWSPLHF	TGTGCCAGCAGTTTGACAGGGGATGTAGGATGGTCACCCCTCCACTTT
.	.	11	TRBV2	TRBJ2-3	CASYGTDTQYF	TGTGCCAGCTATGGCACAGATACGCAGTATTTT
.	TRBD1	13	TRBV6-5	TRBJ1-2	CASSYSAQGAYTF	TGTGCCAGCAGTTACTCAGCCCAGGGGGCCTACACCTTC
many	.	14	TRBV4-1	TRBJ2-3	CASSQSPLTDTQYF	TGCGCCAGCAGCCAATCCCCCTTGACAGATACGCAGTATTTT
few	.	13	TRBV28	TRBJ2-5	CASSLGRMETQYF	TGTGCCAGCAGTTTGGGACGAATGGAGACCCAGTACTTC
.	.	15	TRBV3-1	TRBJ2-7	CASSPGTQSLYEQYF	TGTGCCAGCAGCCCCGGGACTCAATCTCTCTACGAGCAGTACTTC
.	.	14	TRBV5-1	TRBJ1-1	CASSGMGENTEAFF	TGCGCCAGCAGCGGGATGGGAGAGAACACTGAAGCTTTCTTT
.	TRBD2	16	TRBV9	TRBJ2-1	CASSVELAGSYNEQFF	TGTGCCAGCAGCGTAGAGCTAGCGGGGTCCTACAATGAGCAGTTCTTC
few	TRBD2	15	TRBV20-1	TRBJ2-3	CSARLAGSKTDTQYF	TGCAGTGCTAGACTAGCGGGGTCGAAAACAGATACGCAGTATTTT
.	TRBD2	18	TRBV11-1	TRBJ2-5	CASSLGLAGGTLQETQYF	TGTGCCAGCAGCTTAGGACTAGCGGGGGGCACGCTCCAAGAGACCCAGTACTTC
few	TRBD2	13	TRBV12-3/TRBV12-4	TRBJ2-2	CASTLGGGGELFF	TGTGCCAGCACCTTGGGGGGGGGAGGGGAGCTGTTTTTT
.	TRBD2	14	TRBV12-3/TRBV12-4	TRBJ2-7	CASSQTSGSHEQYF	TGTGCCAGCAGTCAGACTAGCGGGAGTCACGAGCAGTACTTC
.	TRBD1	16	TRBV3-1	TRBJ1-4	CASSQGQGMSSGKLFF	TGTGCCAGCAGCCAAGGACAGGGGATGTCTTCGGGAAAACTGTTTTTT
many	TRBD2	16	TRBV6-5	TRBJ2-1	CASSYFRLAGADEQFF	TGTGCCAGCAGTTACTTTCGACTAGCGGGAGCAGATGAGCAGTTCTTC
.	TRBD1	13	TRBV2	TRBJ2-7	CASNAQGAFEQYF	TGTGCCAGCAACGCGCAGGGGGCATTCGAGCAGTACTTC
.	.	14	TRBV5-1	TRBJ1-3	CASSLGSEGNTIYF	TGCGCCAGCAGCTTGGGGTCAGAAGGAAACACCATATATTTT
.	.	13	TRBV6-1	TRBJ2-4	CASSEAGVNIQYF	TGTGCCAGCAGTGAAGCCGGGGTTAACATTCAGTACTTC
.	.	16	TRBV28	TRBJ2-6	CASSLSGEDGANVLTF	TGTGCCAGCAGTTTATCCGGGGAGGATGGGGCCAACGTCCTGACTTTC
.	TRBD1	16	TRBV28	TRBJ2-7	CASSLGGDRVSYEQYF	TGTGCCAGCAGCCTTGGGGGGGACAGGGTGTCCTACGAGCAGTACTTC
.	.	14	TRBV12-3/TRBV12-4	TRBJ2-3	CASRHEGGLDTHYF	TGTGCCAGCAGACACGAGGGGGGGCTAGATACGCATTATTTT
.	TRBD1	14	TRBV5-1	TRBJ1-6	CASSLSGGNSPLHF	TGCGCCAGCAGCTTGTCAGGGGGCAATTCACCCCTCCACTTT
few	.	13	TRBV10-3	TRBJ2-5	CAISESQWETQYF	TGTGCCATCAGTGAGTCACAGTGGGAGACCCAGTACTTC
few	TRBD1	17	TRBV18	TRBJ2-2	CASSPRKGTANTGELFF	TGTGCCAGCTCACCACGAAAAGGGACAGCGAACACCGGGGAGCTGTTTTTT
few	.	14	TRBV10-3	TRBJ2-3	CAISDSSGTDTQYF	TGTGCCATCAGTGATTCATCGGGGACAGATACGCAGTATTTT
many	TRBD1	15	TRBV3-1	TRBJ2-5	CASSHGQGVEETQYF	TGTGCCAGCAGCCACGGACAGGGGGTGGAGGAGACCCAGTACTTC
many	.	16	TRBV7-9	TRBJ2-3	CASSFRGSGSSDTQYF	TGTGCCAGCAGCTTCCGGGGCTCCGGGAGTTCAGATACGCAGTATTTT
.	.	13	TRBV29-1	TRBJ1-1	CSTGTTVNTEAFF	TGCAGCACCGGGACGACGGTGAACACTGAAGCTTTCTTT
.	.	14	TRBV2	TRBJ2-7	CASRESMSSYEQYF	TGTGCCAGCAGAGAAAGCATGAGCTCCTACGAGCAGTACTTC
once	TRBD1	15	TRBV6-2/TRBV6-3	TRBJ2-3	CASSPQGAYTDTQYF	TGTGCCAGCAGCCCCCAGGGGGCATACACAGATACGCAGTATTTT
.	TRBD1	15	TRBV6-5	TRBJ1-4	CASSISWTGGEKLFF	TGTGCCAGCAGTATCTCGTGGACAGGAGGTGAAAAACTGTTTTTT
.	TRBD2	16	TRBV11-2	TRBJ2-3	CASSLTSGPATDTQYF	TGTGCCAGCAGCCTAACTAGCGGGCCCGCCACAGATACGCAGTATTTT
.	TRBD1	16	TRBV28	TRBJ2-7	CASSLSRDRGRHEQYF	TGTGCCAGCAGTTTATCCCGGGACAGGGGGCGCCATGAGCAGTACTTC
few	.	12	TRBV12-3/TRBV12-4	TRBJ2-5	CASSSVLETQYF	TGTGCCAGCAGCTCAGTCTTGGAGACCCAGTACTTC
few	.	15	TRBV5-1	TRBJ2-7	CASSLVTGSSYEQYF	TGCGCCAGCAGCTTGGTCACAGGAAGCTCCTACGAGCAGTACTTC
.	TRBD2	14	TRBV10-2	TRBJ2-2	CASRAFGRAGKLFF	TGCGCCAGCCGAGCTTTCGGGAGGGCCGGGAAGCTGTTTTTT
.	.	17	TRBV4-1	TRBJ1-1	CASSQDPPGRQNTEAFF	TGCGCCAGCAGCCAAGATCCTCCGGGACGGCAGAACACTGAAGCTTTCTTT
few	TRBD1	16	TRBV28	TRBJ2-7	CASSLWTRTGTYEQYF	TGTGCCAGCAGTTTATGGACCCGGACAGGAACCTACGAGCAGTACTTC
many	TRBD1	16	TRBV6-1	TRBJ1-4	CASSKLRDRGYEKLFF	TGTGCCAGCAGTAAGCTCCGGGACAGGGGCTATGAAAAACTGTTTTTT
.	.	15	TRBV20-1	TRBJ2-5	CSAREMGQSQETQYF	TGCAGTGCTAGAGAGATGGGGCAAAGCCAAGAGACCCAGTACTTC
.	TRBD1	14	TRBV11-3	TRBJ2-1	CASSLWDRDNEQFF	TGTGCCAGCAGTCTCTGGGACAGAGACAATGAGCAGTTCTTC
.	.	12	TRBV24-1	TRBJ2-3	CATRGRRDTQYF	TGTGCCACCAGGGGGCGAAGAGATACGCAGTATTTT